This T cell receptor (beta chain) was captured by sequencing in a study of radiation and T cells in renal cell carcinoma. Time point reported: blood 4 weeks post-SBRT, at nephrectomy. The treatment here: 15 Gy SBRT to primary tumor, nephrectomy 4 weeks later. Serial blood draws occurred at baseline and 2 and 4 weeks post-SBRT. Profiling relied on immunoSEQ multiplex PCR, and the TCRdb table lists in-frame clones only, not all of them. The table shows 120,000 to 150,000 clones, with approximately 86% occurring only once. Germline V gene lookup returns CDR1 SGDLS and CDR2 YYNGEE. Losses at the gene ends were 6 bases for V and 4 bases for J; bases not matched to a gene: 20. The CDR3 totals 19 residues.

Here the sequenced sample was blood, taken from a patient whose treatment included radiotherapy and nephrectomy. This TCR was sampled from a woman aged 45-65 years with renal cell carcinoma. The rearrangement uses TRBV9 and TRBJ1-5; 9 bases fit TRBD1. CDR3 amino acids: CASTLRIKSRDRENQPQHF. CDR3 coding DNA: TGTGCCAGCACCCTTAGAATTAAGTCCCGGGACAGGGAGAATCAGCCCCAGCATTTT.